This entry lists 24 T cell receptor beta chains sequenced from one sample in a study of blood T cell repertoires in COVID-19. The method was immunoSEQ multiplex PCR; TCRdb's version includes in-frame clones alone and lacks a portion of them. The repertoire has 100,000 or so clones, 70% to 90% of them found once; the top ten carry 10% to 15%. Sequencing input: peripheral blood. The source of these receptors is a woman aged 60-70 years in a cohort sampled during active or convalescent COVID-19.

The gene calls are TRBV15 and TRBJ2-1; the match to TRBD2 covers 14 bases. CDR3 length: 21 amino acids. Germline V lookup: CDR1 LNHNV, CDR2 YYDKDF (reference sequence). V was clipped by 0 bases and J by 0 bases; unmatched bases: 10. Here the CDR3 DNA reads TGTGCCACCAGCAGAGATAGGGGACTAGCGGGAGCCTACAGCTCCTACAATGAGCAGTTCTTC. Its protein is CATSRDRGLAGAYSSYNEQFF.

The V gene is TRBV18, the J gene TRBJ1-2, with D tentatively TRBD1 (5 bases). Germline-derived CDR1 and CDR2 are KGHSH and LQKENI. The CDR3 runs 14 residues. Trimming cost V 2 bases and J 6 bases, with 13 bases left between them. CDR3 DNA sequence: TGTGCCAGCTCACCATCCCAGGGAAGAGATGGCTACACCTTC. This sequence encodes CASSPSQGRDGYTF.

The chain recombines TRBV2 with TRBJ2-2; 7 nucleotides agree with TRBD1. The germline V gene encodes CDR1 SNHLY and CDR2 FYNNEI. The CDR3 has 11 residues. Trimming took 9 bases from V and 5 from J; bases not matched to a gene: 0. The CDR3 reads CARGQTGELFF. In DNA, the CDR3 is TGTGCCAGGGGACAGACCGGGGAGCTGTTTTTT. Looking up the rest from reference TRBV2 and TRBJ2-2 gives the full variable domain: EPEVTQTPSHQVTQMGQEVILRCVPISNHLYFYWYRQILGQKVEFLVSFYNNEISEKSEIFDDQFSVERPDGSNFTLKIRSTKLEDSAMYFCARGQTGELFFGEGSRLTVL.

CDR3 protein: CATSDPPRSPLHF. For the CDR3, the DNA is TGTGCCACCAGCGATCCCCCTAGGTCACCCCTCCACTTT. This sequence joins TRBV24-1 and TRBJ1-6; no firm D call. This CDR3 is built from 13 residues. V was shortened by 7 bases and J by 10 bases, with 13 bases between the two germline ends. From germline, CDR1 is KGHDR and CDR2 SFDVKD.

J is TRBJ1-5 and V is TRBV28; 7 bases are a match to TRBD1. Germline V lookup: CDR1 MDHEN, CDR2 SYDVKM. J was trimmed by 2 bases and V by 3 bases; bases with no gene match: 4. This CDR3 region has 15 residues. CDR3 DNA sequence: TGTGCCAGCAGTTTTAGACAGGGCGGCAATCAGCCCCAGCATTTT. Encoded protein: CASSFRQGGNQPQHF.

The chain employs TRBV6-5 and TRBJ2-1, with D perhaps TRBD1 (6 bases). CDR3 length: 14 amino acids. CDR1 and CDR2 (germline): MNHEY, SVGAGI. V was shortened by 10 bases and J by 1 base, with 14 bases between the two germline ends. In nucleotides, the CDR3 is TGTGCCACGGCCAGGGGCGGATCCTACAATGAGCAGTTCTTC. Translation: CATARGGSYNEQFF.

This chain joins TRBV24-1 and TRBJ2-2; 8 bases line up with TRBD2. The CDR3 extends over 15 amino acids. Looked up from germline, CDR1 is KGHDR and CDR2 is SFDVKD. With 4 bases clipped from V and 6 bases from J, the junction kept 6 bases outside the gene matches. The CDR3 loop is CATSEVGRAAGELFF. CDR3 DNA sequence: TGTGCCACCAGTGAGGTCGGGAGGGCCGCCGGGGAGCTGTTTTTT.

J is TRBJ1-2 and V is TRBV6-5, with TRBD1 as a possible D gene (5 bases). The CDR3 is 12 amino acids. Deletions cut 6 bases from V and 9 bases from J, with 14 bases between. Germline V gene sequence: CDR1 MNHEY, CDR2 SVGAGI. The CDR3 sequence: CASSQIGESYTF. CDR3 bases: TGTGCCAGCAGCCAAATAGGGGAAAGCTACACCTTC.

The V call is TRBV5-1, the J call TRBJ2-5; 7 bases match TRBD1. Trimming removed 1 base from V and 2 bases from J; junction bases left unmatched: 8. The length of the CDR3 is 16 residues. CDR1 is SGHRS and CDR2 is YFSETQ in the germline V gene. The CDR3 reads CASSLSPGQRQETQYF. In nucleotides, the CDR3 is TGCGCCAGCAGCTTGTCTCCGGGACAGAGACAAGAGACCCAGTACTTC.

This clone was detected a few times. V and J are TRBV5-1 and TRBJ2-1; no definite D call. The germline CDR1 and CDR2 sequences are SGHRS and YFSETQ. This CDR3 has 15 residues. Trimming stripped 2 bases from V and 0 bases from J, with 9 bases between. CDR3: CASSFELSSYNEQFF. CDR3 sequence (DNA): TGCGCCAGCAGCTTTGAATTGAGCTCCTACAATGAGCAGTTCTTC.

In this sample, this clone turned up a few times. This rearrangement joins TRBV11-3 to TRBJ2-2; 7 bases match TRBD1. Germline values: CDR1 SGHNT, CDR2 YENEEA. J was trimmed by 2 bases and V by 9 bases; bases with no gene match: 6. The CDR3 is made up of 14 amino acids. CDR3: CASSRDSNTGELFF. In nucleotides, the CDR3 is TGTGCCAGTAGCCGGGACAGCAACACCGGGGAGCTGTTTTTT.

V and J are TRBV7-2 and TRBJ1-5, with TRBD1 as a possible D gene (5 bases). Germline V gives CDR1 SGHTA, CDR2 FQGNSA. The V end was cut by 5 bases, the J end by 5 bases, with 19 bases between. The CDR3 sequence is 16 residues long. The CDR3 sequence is CASSPKDKGWDQPQHF. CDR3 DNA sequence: TGTGCCAGCAGCCCAAAGGACAAGGGGTGGGATCAGCCCCAGCATTTT.

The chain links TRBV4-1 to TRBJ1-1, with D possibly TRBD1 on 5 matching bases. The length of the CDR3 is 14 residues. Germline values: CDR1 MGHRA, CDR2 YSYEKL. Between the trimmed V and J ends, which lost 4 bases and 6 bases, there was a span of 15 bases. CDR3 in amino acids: CASSPRGAGAEAFF. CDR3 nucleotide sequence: TGCGCCAGCAGCCCCCGAGGGGCGGGGGCTGAAGCTTTCTTT.

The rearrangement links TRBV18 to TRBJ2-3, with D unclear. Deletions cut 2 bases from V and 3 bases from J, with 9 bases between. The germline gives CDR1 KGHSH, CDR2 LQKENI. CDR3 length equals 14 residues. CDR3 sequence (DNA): TGTGCCAGCTCACCAGTGGCAGTAACAGATACGCAGTATTTT. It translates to CASSPVAVTDTQYF.

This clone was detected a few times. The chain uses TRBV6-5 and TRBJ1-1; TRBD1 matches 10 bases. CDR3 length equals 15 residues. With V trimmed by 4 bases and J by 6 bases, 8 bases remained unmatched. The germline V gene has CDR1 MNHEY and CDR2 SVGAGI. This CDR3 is CASSSPTGGGAEAFF. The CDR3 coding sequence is TGTGCCAGCAGTTCTCCGACAGGGGGCGGCGCTGAAGCTTTCTTT.

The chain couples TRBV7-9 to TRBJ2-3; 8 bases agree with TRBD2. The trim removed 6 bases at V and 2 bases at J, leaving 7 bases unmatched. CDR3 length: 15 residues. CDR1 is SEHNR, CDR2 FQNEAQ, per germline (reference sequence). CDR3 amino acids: CASRPSGGVTDTQYF. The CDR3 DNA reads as TGTGCCAGCAGGCCAAGCGGGGGCGTCACAGATACGCAGTATTTT.

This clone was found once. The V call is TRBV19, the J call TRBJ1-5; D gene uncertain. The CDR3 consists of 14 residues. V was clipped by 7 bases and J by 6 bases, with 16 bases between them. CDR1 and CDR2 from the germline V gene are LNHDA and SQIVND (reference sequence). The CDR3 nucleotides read TGTGCCAGTACCCACCGGGTGGAAAGTCAGCCCCAGCATTTT. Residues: CASTHRVESQPQHF.

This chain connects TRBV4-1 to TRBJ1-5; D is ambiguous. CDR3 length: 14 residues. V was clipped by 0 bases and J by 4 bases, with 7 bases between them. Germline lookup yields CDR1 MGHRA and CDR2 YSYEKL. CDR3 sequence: CASSQEGRNQPQHF. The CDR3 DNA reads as TGCGCCAGCAGCCAAGAGGGCAGAAATCAGCCCCAGCATTTT.

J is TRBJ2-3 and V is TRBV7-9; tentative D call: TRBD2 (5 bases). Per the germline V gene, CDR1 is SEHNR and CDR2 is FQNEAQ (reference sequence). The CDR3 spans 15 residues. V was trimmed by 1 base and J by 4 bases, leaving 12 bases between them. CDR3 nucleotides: TGTGCCAGCAGCTTAGGCGGCGGGCTGGCAGATACGCAGTATTTT. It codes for CASSLGGGLADTQYF. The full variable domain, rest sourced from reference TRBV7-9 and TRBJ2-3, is DTGVSQNPRHKITKRGQNVTFRCDPISEHNRLYWYRQTLGQGPEFLTYFQNEAQLEKSRLLSDRFSAERPKGSFSTLEIQRTEQGDSAMYLCASSLGGGLADTQYFGPGTRLTVL.

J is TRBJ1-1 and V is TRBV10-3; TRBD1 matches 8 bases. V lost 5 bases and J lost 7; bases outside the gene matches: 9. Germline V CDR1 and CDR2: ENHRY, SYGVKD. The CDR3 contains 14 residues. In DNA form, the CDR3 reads TGTGCCATCAGTTTGGCCGGGACAGGAGATGAAGCTTTCTTT. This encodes CAISLAGTGDEAFF.

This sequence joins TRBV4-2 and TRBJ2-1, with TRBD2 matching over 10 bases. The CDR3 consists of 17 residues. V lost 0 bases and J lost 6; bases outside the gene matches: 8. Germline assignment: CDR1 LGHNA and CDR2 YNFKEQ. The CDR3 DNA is TGTGCCAGCAGCCAAGAAAGTCTAGCGGGAGTAGGCAATGAGCAGTTCTTC. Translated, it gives CASSQESLAGVGNEQFF.

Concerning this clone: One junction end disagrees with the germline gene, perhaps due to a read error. The CDR3 sequence is CASREGRASNQPQHF. The CDR3 nucleotides are TGTGCCAGCAGGGAAGGGCGGGCGAGCAATCAGCCCCAGCATTTT. This sequence joins TRBV2 and TRBJ1-5; D not certain. The CDR3 has 15 amino acids. Germline assignment: CDR1 SNHLY and CDR2 FYNNEI.

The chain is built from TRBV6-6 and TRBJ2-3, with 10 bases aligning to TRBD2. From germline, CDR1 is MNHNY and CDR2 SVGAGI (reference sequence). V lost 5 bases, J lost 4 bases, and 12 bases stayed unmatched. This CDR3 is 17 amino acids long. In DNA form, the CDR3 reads TGTGCCAGCAGTCCGGGGACTAGCGAGGCCCATCCAGATACGCAGTATTTT. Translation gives CASSPGTSEAHPDTQYF.

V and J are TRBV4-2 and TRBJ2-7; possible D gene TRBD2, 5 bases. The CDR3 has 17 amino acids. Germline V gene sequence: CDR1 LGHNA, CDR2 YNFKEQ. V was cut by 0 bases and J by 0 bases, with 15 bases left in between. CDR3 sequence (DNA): TGTGCCAGCAGCCAAGATCCCAGCTTAGCGTTCTCCTACGAGCAGTACTTC. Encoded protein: CASSQDPSLAFSYEQYF.